These 10 T cell receptor beta chains originate from one sample sequenced in a study of T cells in Graves' hyperthyroidism and ophthalmopathy. Using RNA transcripts as the source, TCR beta CDR3 regions were amplified. RT-PCR in the first round (using the HTBI primer set) targeted the TCR CDR3. TCRdb reanalysed the multiplex PCR reads using MiXCR and keeps one entry per CDR3 protein. The sample lists approximately 400,000 distinct CDR3 sequences, 14% to 15% occurring once. Sequenced sample: blood. These receptor sequences come from a woman between 25 and 40 years old with Graves' hyperthyroidism.

Many counts were recorded for this clonotype. The chain couples TRBV6-1 to TRBJ2-5, with 7 bases lining up with TRBD1. The ends lost 6 bases at V and 0 bases at J; junction bases unmatched: 4. Germline V CDR1 and CDR2: MNHNS, SASEGT. This CDR3 spans 14 amino acids. The CDR3 spells CASRRDSHQETQYF. The DNA for the CDR3 is TGTGCCAGCAGACGGGACAGCCACCAAGAGACCCAGTACTTC.

J is TRBJ2-1 and V is TRBV20-1; TRBD2 matches 8 bases. Germline trimming cut 4 bases from V and 6 bases from J; bases unmatched to any gene: 5. This CDR3 comprises 13 residues. Germline values: CDR1 DFQATT, CDR2 SNEGSKA (reference sequence). The chain's CDR3 is CSATGLVSNEQFF. The CDR3, as DNA: TGCAGTGCTACGGGACTAGTCTCCAATGAGCAGTTCTTC.

In DNA form, the CDR3 reads TGTGCCATCAGTGGCCCTGGCCGAGAGACCCAGTACTTC. It yields the protein CAISGPGRETQYF. The genes are TRBV10-3 and TRBJ2-5; D is uncertain. The V and J ends lost 4 bases and 4 bases respectively, with 10 bases between them. The length of the CDR3 is 13 residues. Germline CDR1 is ENHRY and CDR2 is SYGVKD.

The chain joins TRBV14 to TRBJ2-2; 9 bases are a match to TRBD2. Germline CDR1 SGHDN, CDR2 FVKESK. CDR3 size: 17 residues. The ends lost 4 bases at V and 3 bases at J; junction bases unmatched: 9. The CDR3 here is CASSPGLAHTHTGELFF. The CDR3, as DNA: TGTGCCAGCAGCCCCGGACTAGCGCATACCCACACCGGGGAGCTGTTTTTT.

This clonotype was observed at least ten times. The rearrangement uses TRBV2 and TRBJ1-1; 7 bases map to TRBD1. V dropped 6 bases and J dropped 3; count of bases not matched to a gene: 10. Germline-derived CDR1 and CDR2 are SNHLY and FYNNEI. The CDR3 loop spans 15 amino acids. CDR3 in amino acids: CASREQPRGDTEAFF. For the CDR3, the DNA is TGTGCCAGCAGGGAACAACCCAGGGGGGACACTGAAGCTTTCTTT.

This clonotype occurred many times. The chain uses TRBV4-1 and TRBJ1-5, with 8 bases aligning to TRBD1. The CDR3 is made up of 15 amino acids. The germline CDR1 and CDR2 sequences are MGHRA and YSYEKL. The V segment lost 3 bases and the J segment 5 bases; nucleotides outside the gene matches: 6. CDR3 sequence (DNA): TGCGCCAGCAGCCATGACCAGGGGGCCCATCAGCCCCAGCATTTT. This encodes CASSHDQGAHQPQHF.

This clonotype was picked up many times. This chain uses TRBV5-1 with TRBJ2-6; D gene uncertain. Trimming shortened V by 4 bases and J by 0 bases, and 8 bases separated the two germline ends. This CDR3 has 15 amino acids. In germline, CDR1 is SGHRS, CDR2 YFSETQ. CDR3 bases: TGCGCCAGCAGCAGTAAGAACTCTGGGGCCAACGTCCTGACTTTC. Its translation is CASSSKNSGANVLTF.

This clonotype occurred many times. The chain joins TRBV7-2 to TRBJ2-3; D not certain. The CDR3 spans 14 residues. Trimming cost V 1 base and J 4 bases, with 9 bases left between them. Germline V gene data show CDR1 as SGHTA and CDR2 as FQGNSA. The CDR3 nucleotides are TGTGCCAGCAGCTTAGGAGTCAGGTCAGATACGCAGTATTTT. Its translation is CASSLGVRSDTQYF.

This clonotype came up a few times. The gene calls are TRBV10-3 and TRBJ2-7, with D possibly TRBD2 on 5 matching bases. The CDR3 sequence is 14 residues long. The germline V and J ends were trimmed by 0 bases and 4 bases, with 10 bases remaining between them. Germline CDR1 and CDR2: ENHRY and SYGVKD. The CDR3 sequence: CAISESILVYEQYF. The CDR3 bases are TGTGCCATCAGTGAGTCAATACTAGTTTACGAGCAGTACTTC.

This clonotype has a count of ten or more. V gene TRBV3-1 combines with J gene TRBJ2-5, with 7 bases fitting TRBD2. The CDR3 spans 16 residues. CDR1 and CDR2 from the germline V gene are LGHDT and YNNKEL (reference sequence). The J segment lost 1 base and the V segment lost 3 bases, leaving 8 bases of the junction unmatched. CDR3 in amino acids: CASSQRAAGPQETQYF. In DNA form, the CDR3 reads TGTGCCAGCAGCCAGAGGGCAGCGGGGCCCCAAGAGACCCAGTACTTC.